One T cell receptor (beta chain) is described in this entry. These data come from a study of control samples from healthy donors and cancer patients. Clones were read by immunoSEQ multiplex PCR, and TCRdb kept only the in-frame ones, dropping some. The sample contains 90,000 to 100,000 clones, 70% to 80% of which appear only once. The CDR3 length is 15 residues. Trimming removed 6 bases from V and 5 bases from J, with 20 bases in between. Input material: blood. The source of this sequence is a woman aged 25 to 45 in good health. V usage is TRBV23-1 and J usage is TRBJ2-7; D gene ambiguous. TRBV23-1 is an open reading frame, and its role is uncertain. CDR3 bases: TGCGCCAGCAGCAAAAAAGGGTATAACTGGCACGAGCAGTACTTC. It translates to CASSKKGYNWHEQYF.